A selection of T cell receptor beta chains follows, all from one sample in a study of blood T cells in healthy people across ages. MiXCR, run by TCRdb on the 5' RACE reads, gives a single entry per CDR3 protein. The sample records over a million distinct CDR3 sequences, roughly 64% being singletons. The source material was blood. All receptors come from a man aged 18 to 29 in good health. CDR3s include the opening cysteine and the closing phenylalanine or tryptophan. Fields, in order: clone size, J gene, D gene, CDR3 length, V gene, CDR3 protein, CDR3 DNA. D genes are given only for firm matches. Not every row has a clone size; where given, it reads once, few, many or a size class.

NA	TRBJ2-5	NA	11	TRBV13	CASSAGEEQYF	TGTGCCAGCAGCGCAGGGGAGGAGCAGTACTTC
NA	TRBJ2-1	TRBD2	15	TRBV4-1	CASSQVWRGGNEQFF	TGCGCCAGCAGCCAAGTGTGGCGGGGGGGCAATGAGCAGTTCTTC
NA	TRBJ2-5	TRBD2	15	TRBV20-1	CSAPTALPGGETQYF	TGCAGTGCTCCCACAGCACTCCCCGGGGGGGAGACCCAGTACTTC
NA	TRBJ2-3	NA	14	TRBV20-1	CSAREDPRTDTQYF	TGCAGTGCTAGAGAGGATCCCCGCACAGATACGCAGTATTTT
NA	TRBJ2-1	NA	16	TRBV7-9	CASSLVPGIPYNEQFF	TGTGCCAGCAGCTTAGTCCCGGGGATCCCCTACAATGAGCAGTTCTTC
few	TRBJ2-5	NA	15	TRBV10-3	CAISSGAPGKETQYF	TGTGCCATCAGTTCCGGAGCCCCTGGTAAAGAGACCCAGTACTTC
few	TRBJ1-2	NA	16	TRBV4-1	CASSPGSGIGNYGYTF	TGCGCCAGCAGCCCAGGCTCGGGGATTGGAAACTATGGCTACACCTTC
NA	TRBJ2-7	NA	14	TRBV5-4	CASSRSWATYEQYF	TGTGCCAGCAGCCGGTCTTGGGCCACCTACGAGCAGTACTTC
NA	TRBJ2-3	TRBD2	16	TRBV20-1	CSARDPGLASTDTQYF	TGCAGTGCTAGAGATCCCGGACTAGCTAGCACAGATACGCAGTATTTT
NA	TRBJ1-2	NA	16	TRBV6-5	CASSYSFMNGSYGYTF	TGTGCCAGCAGTTACTCGTTTATGAATGGTTCCTATGGCTACACCTTC
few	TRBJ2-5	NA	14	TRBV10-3	CAISGSGTQETQYF	TGTGCCATCAGTGGTTCGGGAACCCAAGAGACCCAGTACTTC
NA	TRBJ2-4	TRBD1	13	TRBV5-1	CASSFWDREEQYF	TGCGCCAGCAGCTTTTGGGACAGGGAAGAGCAGTACTTC
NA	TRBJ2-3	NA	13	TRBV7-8	CASSTRTQYTQYF	TGTGCCAGCAGCACCCGGACCCAATATACGCAGTATTTT
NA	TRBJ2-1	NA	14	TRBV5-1	CATNTGLNDNEQFF	TGCGCCACCAACACAGGACTCAATGACAATGAGCAGTTCTTC
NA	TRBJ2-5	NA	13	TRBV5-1	CASSPPNEETQYF	TGCGCCAGCAGCCCACCCAACGAAGAGACCCAGTACTTC
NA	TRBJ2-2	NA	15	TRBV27	CASSLAMTGAGELFF	TGTGCCAGCAGTTTAGCTATGACCGGGGCCGGGGAGCTGTTTTTT
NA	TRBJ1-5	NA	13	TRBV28	CASSFGGLQPQHF	TGTGCCAGCAGTTTTGGCGGCCTACAGCCCCAGCATTTT
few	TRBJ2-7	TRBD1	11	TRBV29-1	CSATGGYEQYF	TGCAGCGCCACAGGGGGCTACGAGCAGTACTTC
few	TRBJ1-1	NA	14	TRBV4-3	CASSQVGRRTEAFF	TGCGCCAGCAGCCAAGTAGGGCGTCGGACTGAAGCTTTCTTT
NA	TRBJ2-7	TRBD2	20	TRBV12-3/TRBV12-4	CASSLIKSFGLADPSYEQYF	TGCGCCAGCAGTTTAATAAAGAGTTTTGGGCTAGCGGATCCCTCCTACGAGCAGTACTTC
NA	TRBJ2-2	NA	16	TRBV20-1	CSARPQRRTFPGELFF	TGCAGTGCTAGACCCCAGCGAAGGACCTTCCCCGGGGAGCTGTTTTTT
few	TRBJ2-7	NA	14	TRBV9	CASSVSPMGREQYF	TGTGCCAGCAGCGTAAGCCCTATGGGTCGGGAGCAGTACTTC
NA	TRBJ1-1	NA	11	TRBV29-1	CTGGSNTEAFF	TGCACCGGCGGCAGTAACACTGAAGCTTTCTTT
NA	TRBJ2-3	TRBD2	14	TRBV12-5	CASGGLAVADTQYF	TGTGCTAGTGGGGGACTAGCGGTGGCAGATACGCAGTATTTT
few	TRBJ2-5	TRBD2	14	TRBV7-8	CASSSSGVDETQYF	TGTGCCAGCAGCTCTAGCGGGGTAGATGAGACCCAGTACTTC
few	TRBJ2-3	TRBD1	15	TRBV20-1	CSARDQSRGLGTQYF	TGCAGTGCTAGAGACCAATCCAGGGGGCTGGGTACGCAGTATTTT
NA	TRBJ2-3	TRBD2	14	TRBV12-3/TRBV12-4	CATALAGSTDTQYF	TGTGCCACCGCCCTAGCGGGAAGCACAGATACGCAGTATTTT
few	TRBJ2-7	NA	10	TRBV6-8	CASRADEQYF	TGTGCCAGCAGGGCCGACGAGCAGTACTTC
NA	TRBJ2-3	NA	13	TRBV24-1	CATSDDRPHTQYF	TGTGCCACCAGTGATGACCGCCCCCATACGCAGTATTTT
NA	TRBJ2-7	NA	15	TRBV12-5	CASGLGAGQAYEQYF	TGTGCTAGTGGTTTGGGAGCGGGACAGGCCTACGAGCAGTACTTC
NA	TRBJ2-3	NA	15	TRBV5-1	CASRIDGLSTDTQYF	TGCGCCAGCAGAATCGACGGATTGAGCACAGATACGCAGTATTTT
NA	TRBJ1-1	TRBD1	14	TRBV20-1	CSAGRGGWGTEAFF	TGCAGTGCTGGCAGGGGGGGCTGGGGCACTGAAGCTTTCTTT
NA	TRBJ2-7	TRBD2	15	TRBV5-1	CASSIGTSDSYEQYF	TGCGCCAGCAGCATCGGGACTAGCGACTCCTACGAGCAGTACTTC
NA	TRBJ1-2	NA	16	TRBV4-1	CASSLGWGGLNYGYTF	TGCGCCAGCAGCCTCGGGTGGGGTGGACTCAACTATGGCTACACCTTC
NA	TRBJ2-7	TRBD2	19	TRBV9	CASSVGTSGGIPSSYEQYF	TGTGCCAGCAGCGTAGGGACTAGCGGGGGTATCCCGAGCTCCTACGAGCAGTACTTC
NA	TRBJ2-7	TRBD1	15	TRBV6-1	CASRYDRGQTYEQYF	TGTGCCAGCAGGTACGACAGGGGACAGACCTACGAGCAGTACTTC
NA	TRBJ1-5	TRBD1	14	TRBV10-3	CAISSDRGRQPQHF	TGTGCCATCAGTTCGGACAGGGGGCGTCAGCCCCAGCATTTT
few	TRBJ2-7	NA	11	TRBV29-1	CSVGGLHEQYF	TGCAGCGTTGGAGGCCTCCACGAGCAGTACTTC
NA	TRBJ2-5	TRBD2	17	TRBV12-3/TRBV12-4	CASSFGAGGGGQETQYF	TGTGCCAGCAGTTTCGGAGCGGGAGGTGGAGGCCAAGAGACCCAGTACTTC
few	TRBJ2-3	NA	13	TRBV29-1	CSAPHSNTDTQYF	TGCAGCGCACCTCACAGCAACACAGATACGCAGTATTTT
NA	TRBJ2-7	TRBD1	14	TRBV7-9	CASSRQGIRYEQYF	TGTGCCAGCAGCAGACAGGGAATTCGGTACGAGCAGTACTTC
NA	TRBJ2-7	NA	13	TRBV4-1	CASSQRPAYEQYF	TGCGCCAGCAGCCAGAGGCCTGCCTACGAGCAGTACTTC
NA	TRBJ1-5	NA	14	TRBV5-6	CASSLNGRRQPQHF	TGTGCCAGCAGCTTGAACGGGCGGCGTCAGCCCCAGCATTTT
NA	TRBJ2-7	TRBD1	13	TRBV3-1	CASRDRVHYEQYF	TGTGCCAGCCGAGACAGGGTTCACTACGAGCAGTACTTC
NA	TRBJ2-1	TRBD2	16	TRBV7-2	CASSKRTSGGYNEQFF	TGTGCCAGCAGCAAACGGACTAGCGGGGGGTACAATGAGCAGTTCTTC
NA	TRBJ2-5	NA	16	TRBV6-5	CASSSPSTTTGETQYF	TGTGCCAGCAGTTCCCCTTCGACTACGACGGGGGAGACCCAGTACTTC
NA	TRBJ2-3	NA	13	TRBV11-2	CASSFHRGDTQYF	TGTGCCAGCAGCTTCCACCGGGGAGATACGCAGTATTTT
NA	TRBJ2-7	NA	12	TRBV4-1	CASSHQGMEQYF	TGCGCCAGCAGCCACCAGGGAATGGAGCAGTACTTC